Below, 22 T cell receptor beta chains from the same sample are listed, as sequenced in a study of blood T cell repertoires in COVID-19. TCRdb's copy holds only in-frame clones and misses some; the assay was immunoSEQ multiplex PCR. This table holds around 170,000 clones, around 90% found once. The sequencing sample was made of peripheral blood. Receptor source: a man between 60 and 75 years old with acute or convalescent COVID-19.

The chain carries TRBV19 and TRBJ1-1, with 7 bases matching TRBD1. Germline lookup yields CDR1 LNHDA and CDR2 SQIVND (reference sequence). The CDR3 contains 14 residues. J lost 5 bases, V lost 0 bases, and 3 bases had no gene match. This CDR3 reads CASSIEGGGTEAFF. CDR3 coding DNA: TGTGCCAGTAGTATAGAAGGGGGCGGAACTGAAGCTTTCTTT.

DNA of the CDR3: TGTGCCAGCAGTTTTGGCATTAACTATGGCTACACCTTC. Amino acids: CASSFGINYGYTF. This sequence joins TRBV12-3 or TRBV12-4 and TRBJ1-2, with no clear D. CDR3 length: 13 amino acids. V dropped 3 bases and J dropped 1 base, with 6 bases sitting between them.

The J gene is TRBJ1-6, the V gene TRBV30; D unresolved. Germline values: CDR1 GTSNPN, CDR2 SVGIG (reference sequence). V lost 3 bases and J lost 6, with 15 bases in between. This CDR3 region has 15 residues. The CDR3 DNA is TGTGCCTGGAGGGCGGCGTCCTCGGGTAATTCACCCCTCCACTTT. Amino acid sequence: CAWRAASSGNSPLHF.

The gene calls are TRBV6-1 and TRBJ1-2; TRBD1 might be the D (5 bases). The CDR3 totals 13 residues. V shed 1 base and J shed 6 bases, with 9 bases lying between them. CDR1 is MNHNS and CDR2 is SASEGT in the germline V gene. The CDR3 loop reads CASSEVGDHGYTF. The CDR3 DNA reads TGTGCCAGCAGTGAAGTAGGGGATCATGGCTACACCTTC.

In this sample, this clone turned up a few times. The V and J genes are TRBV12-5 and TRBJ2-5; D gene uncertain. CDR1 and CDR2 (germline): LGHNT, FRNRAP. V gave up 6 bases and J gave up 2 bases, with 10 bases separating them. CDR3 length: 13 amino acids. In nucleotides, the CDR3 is TGTGCTAGTGGAGTGGGCAGTCAAGAGACCCAGTACTTC. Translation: CASGVGSQETQYF.

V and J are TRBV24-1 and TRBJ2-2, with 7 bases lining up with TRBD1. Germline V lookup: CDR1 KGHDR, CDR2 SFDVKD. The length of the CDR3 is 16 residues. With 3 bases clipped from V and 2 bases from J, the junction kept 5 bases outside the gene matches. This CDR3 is CATSDPGTANTGELFF. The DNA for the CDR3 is TGTGCCACCAGTGATCCCGGGACAGCTAACACCGGGGAGCTGTTTTTT.

CDR3 region: CSASSGVSSYNEQFF. DNA of the CDR3: TGCAGTGCTAGTTCCGGGGTTAGCTCCTACAATGAGCAGTTCTTC. This rearrangement joins TRBV20-1 to TRBJ2-1, with a tentative D call TRBD2 (5 bases). Germline CDR1 is DFQATT and CDR2 is SNEGSKA (reference sequence). CDR3 size: 15 residues. V gave up 3 bases and J gave up 0 bases, with 12 bases separating them.

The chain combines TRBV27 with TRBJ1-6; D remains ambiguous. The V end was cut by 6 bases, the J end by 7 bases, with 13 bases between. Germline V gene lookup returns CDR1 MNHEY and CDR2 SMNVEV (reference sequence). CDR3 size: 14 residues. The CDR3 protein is CASSPTGRNSPLHF. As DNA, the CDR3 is TGTGCCAGCAGCCCCACGGGGAGGAATTCACCCCTCCACTTT.

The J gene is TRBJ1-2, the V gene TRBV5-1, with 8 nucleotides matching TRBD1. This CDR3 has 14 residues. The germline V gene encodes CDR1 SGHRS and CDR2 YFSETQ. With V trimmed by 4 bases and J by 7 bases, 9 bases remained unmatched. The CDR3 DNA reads TGCGCCAGCAGCCCAGGACAGGGTGAGAGTGGCTACACCTTC. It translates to CASSPGQGESGYTF.

CDR3 DNA: TGTGCCAGCAGCCCGTGGACAGGGGGCGCAACTAATGAAAAACTGTTTTTT. Translated, it gives CASSPWTGGATNEKLFF. The gene calls are TRBV14 and TRBJ1-4; TRBD1 matches at 11 bases. This CDR3 spans 17 amino acids. Germline CDR1 SGHDN, CDR2 FVKESK. V dropped 4 bases and J dropped 0; count of bases not matched to a gene: 4.

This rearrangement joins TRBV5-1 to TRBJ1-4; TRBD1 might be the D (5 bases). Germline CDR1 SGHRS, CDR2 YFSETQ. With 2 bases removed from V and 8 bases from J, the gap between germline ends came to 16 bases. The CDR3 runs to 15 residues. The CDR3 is CASSLGAGVEEKLFF. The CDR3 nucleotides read TGCGCCAGCAGCTTAGGGGCGGGGGTAGAAGAAAAACTGTTTTTT.

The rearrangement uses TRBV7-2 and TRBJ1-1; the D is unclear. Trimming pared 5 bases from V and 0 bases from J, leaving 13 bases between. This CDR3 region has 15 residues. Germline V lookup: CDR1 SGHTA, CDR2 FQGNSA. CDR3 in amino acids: CASSLRGRMNTEAFF. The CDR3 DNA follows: TGTGCCAGCAGCCTAAGAGGCAGAATGAACACTGAAGCTTTCTTT.

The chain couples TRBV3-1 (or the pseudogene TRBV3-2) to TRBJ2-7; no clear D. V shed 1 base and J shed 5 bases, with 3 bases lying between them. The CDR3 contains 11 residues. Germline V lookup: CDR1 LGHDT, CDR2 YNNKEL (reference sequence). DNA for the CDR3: TGTGCCAGCAGCCAAGGTAACGAGCAGTACGTC. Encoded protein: CASSQGNEQYV.

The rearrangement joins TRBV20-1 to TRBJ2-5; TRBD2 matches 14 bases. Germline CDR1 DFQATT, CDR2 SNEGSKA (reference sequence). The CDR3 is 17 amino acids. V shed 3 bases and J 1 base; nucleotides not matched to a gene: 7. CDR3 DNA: TGCAGTGCTAGTTCCACTGGGACTAGCGGGAGCCAAGAGACCCAGTACTTC. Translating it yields CSASSTGTSGSQETQYF.

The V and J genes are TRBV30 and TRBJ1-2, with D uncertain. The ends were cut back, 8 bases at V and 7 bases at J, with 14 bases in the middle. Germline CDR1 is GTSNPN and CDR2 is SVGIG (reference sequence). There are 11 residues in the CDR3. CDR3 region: CAGIWQSGYTF. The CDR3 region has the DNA TGTGCCGGGATATGGCAGTCTGGCTACACCTTC.

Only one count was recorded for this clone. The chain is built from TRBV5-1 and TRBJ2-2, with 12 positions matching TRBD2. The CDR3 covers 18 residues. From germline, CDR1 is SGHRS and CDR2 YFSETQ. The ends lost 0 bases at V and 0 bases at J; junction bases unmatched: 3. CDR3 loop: CASSLEPSGGANTGELFF. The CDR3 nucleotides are TGCGCCAGCAGCTTGGAGCCTAGCGGGGGGGCGAACACCGGGGAGCTGTTTTTT.

This CDR3 is CASSNDRVATNEKLFF. The CDR3 DNA follows: TGTGCCAGCAGCAATGACAGGGTTGCAACTAATGAAAAACTGTTTTTT. V and J are TRBV7-8 and TRBJ1-4; 7 bases map to TRBD1. CDR3 length: 16 residues. Germline loops: CDR1 SGHVS, CDR2 FQNEAQ. The trim removed 5 bases at V and 0 bases at J, leaving 6 bases unmatched.

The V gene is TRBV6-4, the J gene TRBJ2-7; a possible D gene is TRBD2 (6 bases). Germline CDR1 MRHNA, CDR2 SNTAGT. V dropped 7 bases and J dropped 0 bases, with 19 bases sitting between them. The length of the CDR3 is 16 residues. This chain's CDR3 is CASTQVRDSYSYEQYV. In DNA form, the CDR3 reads TGTGCCAGCACTCAGGTCAGGGACTCCTACTCCTACGAGCAGTACGTC.

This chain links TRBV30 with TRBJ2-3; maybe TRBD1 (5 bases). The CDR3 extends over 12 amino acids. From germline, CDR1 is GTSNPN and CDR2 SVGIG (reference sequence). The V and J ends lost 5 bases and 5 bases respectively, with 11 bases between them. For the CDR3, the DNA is TGTGCCTGGGGCCCCAGGGAAGATACGCAGTATTTT. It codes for CAWGPREDTQYF.

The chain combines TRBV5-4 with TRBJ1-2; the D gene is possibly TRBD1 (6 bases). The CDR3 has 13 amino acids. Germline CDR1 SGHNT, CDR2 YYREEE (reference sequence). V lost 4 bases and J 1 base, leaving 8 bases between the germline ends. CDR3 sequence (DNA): TGTGCCAGCAGCCCAGGGGATAACTATGGCTACACCTTC. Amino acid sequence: CASSPGDNYGYTF. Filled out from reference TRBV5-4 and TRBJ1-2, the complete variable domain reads ETGVTQSPTHLIKTRGQQVTLRCSSQSGHNTVSWYQQALGQGPQFIFQYYREEENGRGNFPPRFSGLQFPNYSSELNVNALELDDSALYLCASSPGDNYGYTFGSGTRLTVV.

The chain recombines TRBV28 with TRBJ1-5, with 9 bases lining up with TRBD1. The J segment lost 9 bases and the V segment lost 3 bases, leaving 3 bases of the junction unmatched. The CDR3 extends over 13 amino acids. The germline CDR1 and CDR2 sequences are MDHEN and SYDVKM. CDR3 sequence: CASSFGTGLPQHF. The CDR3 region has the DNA TGTGCCAGCAGTTTCGGGACAGGGCTGCCCCAGCATTTT.

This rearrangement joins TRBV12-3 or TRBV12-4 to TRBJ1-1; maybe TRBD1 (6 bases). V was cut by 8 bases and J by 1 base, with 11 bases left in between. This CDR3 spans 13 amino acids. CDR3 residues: CASLEGGNTEAFF. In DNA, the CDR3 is TGTGCCAGCCTAGAAGGGGGGAACACTGAAGCTTTCTTT.